What follows is one TCR beta chain and its context. Antigen: not known. The CDR3 sequence is 14 residues long. This entry is derived from a study of cytomegalovirus exposure and HLA in healthy donors. On the study more broadly: Sequencing of some 200 million T cells in an earlier analysis found 95 million to 120 million unique TCR beta sequences. Findings and caveats of the study: A later analysis linked a missense DCLRE1C variant to TCR beta V- and J-gene trimming. CMV antigen specificity of three CMV-associated chains was confirmed in vitro. Cytomegalovirus association was assigned to about 150 TCR beta chains.

With 60 Vbeta and 13 Jbeta primers, the PCR was carried out. Using immunoSEQ multiplex PCR, the repertoire was profiled, and TCRdb retains in-frame clones only, with some absent. The sample contains about 140,000 clones, about 74% of which appear only once. The chain recombines TRBV21-1 with TRBJ2-7; the table's D call TRBD1 went unverified against the DNA. TRBV21-1 corresponds to a pseudogene. The clonotype comes from a woman aged 40 to 50 in good health and CMV-seronegative. Sequencing was performed on PBMCs. This CDR3 is CASSKWQALYEQYF. In nucleotides, the CDR3 is TGTGCCAGCAGCAAGTGGCAGGCGTTATACGAGCAGTACTTC.